This TCR beta chain was sequenced during a study of PD-1 blockade in classical Hodgkin lymphoma. V gave up 11 bases and J gave up 2 bases, with 10 bases separating them. This CDR3 comprises 12 residues. The germline CDR1 and CDR2 sequences are MNHNS and SASEGT. As for time point: cycle 4 day 1 (C4D1), after five to seven weeks of nivolumab. Brentuximab vedotin exposure varied, and every patient relapsed after autologous stem cell transplantation. Investigators isolated CD4+ T cells from thawed PBMCs through magnetic negative selection. Overall study results and limits: The drivers behind the repertoire differences, possibly disease activity or prior therapy, remain undefined.

This table comes from immunoSEQ multiplex PCR, and its TCRdb copy is limited to in-frame clones, with some not included. The table has 25,000 to 35,000 clones, around 83% seen once. Worth noting for this clone: Its antigen is currently unknown. The same CDR3 arises from other DNA sequences in this sample as well.

The clonotype was recovered from a human donor with classical Hodgkin lymphoma. This chain connects TRBV6-1 to TRBJ1-3; D is unclear. Sequencing used CD4+ T cells from blood, obtained before the fourth cycle of nivolumab. The CDR3 here is CASRRAGNTIYF. DNA of the CDR3: TGTGCCTCCCGCCGGGCTGGAAACACCATATATTTT.